This T cell receptor (beta chain) originates from a study of STAT5B mutations in CD4+ large granular lymphocyte leukemia. Overall study results and limits: TRBV06-family usage was enriched in top patient clones (8/27) versus controls (2/35).

Clones were sequenced by immunoSEQ multiplex PCR, and TCRdb holds only the in-frame ones, with some missing. The table lists tens of thousands of clones, about 78% of them singletons. V was clipped by 6 bases and J by 0 bases, with 11 bases between them. Germline CDR1 and CDR2: MNHEY and SVGAGI. The CDR3 is 15 amino acids. Comment on this clone: Its target is unknown.

Buffy coats from healthy blood donors served as controls. This chain uses TRBV6-5 with TRBJ1-4; D unresolved. Sequenced: CD4+ T cells from blood buffy coats. The sequence came from a human donor in good health. CDR3 bases: TGTGCCAGCAGGTCCTACAGAACAACTAATGAAAAACTGTTTTTT. Translated, it gives CASRSYRTTNEKLFF.